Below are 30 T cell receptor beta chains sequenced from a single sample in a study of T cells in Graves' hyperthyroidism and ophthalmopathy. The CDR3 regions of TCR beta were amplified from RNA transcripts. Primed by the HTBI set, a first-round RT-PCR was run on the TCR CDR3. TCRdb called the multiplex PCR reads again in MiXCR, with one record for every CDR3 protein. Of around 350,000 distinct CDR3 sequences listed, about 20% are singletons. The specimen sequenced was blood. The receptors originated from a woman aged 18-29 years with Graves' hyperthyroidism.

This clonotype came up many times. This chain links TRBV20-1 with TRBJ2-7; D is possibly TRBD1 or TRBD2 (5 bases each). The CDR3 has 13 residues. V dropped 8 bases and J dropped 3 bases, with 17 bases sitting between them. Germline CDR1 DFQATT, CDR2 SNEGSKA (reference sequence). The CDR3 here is CSLGDGYFYEQYF. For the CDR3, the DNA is TGCAGTTTGGGGGACGGTTACTTCTACGAGCAGTACTTC.

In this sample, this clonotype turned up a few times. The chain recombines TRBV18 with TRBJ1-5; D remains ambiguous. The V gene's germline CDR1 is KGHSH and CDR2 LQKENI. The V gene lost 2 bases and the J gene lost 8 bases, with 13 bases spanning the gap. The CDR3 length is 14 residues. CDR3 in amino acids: CASSPLKGWEPQHF. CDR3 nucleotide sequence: TGTGCCAGCTCACCATTGAAAGGGTGGGAGCCCCAGCATTTT. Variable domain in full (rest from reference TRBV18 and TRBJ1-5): NAGVMQNPRHLVRRRGQEARLRCSPMKGHSHVYWYRQLPEEGLKFMVYLQKENIIDESGMPKERFSAEFPKEGPSILRIQQVVRGDSAAYFCASSPLKGWEPQHFGDGTRLSIL.

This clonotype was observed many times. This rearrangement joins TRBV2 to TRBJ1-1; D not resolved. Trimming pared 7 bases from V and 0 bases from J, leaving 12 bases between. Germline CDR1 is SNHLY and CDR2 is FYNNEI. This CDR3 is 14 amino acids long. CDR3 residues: CASKLSGMNTEAFF. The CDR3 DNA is TGTGCCAGCAAATTGTCGGGGATGAACACTGAAGCTTTCTTT.

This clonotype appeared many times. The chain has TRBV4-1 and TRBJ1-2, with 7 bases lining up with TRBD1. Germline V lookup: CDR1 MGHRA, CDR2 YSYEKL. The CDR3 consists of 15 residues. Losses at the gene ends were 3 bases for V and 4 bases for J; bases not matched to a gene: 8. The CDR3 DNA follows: TGCGCCAGCAGCCACCACGGACAGGCTCGCTATGGCTACACCTTC. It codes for CASSHHGQARYGYTF.

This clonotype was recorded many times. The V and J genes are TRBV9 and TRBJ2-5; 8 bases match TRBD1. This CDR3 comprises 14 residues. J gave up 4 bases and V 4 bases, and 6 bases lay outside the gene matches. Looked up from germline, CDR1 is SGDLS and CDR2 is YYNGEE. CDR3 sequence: CASSPWTGRETQYF. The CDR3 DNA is TGTGCCAGCAGCCCATGGACAGGGAGAGAGACCCAGTACTTC.

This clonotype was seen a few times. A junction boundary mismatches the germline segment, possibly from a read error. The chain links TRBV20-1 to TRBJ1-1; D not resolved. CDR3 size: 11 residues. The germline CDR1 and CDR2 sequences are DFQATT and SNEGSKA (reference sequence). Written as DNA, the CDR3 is TGCAGTGCTAGTTTTGAAACCGACCCCAGCTTT. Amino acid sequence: CSASFETDPSF.

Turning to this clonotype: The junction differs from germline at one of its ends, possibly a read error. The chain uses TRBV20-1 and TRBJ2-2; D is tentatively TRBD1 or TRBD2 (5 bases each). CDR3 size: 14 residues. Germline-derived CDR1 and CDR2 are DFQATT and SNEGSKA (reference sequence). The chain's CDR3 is CSVGHIRNTGELVF. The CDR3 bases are TGCAGCGTCGGACACATTCGGAACACCGGGGAGCTGGTTTTT.

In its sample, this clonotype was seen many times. CDR3 nucleotides: TGTGCCAGCAGTTTCGGGAAGGGGCCGACCTACGAGCAGTACTTC. Translation gives CASSFGKGPTYEQYF. The chain carries TRBV12-3 or TRBV12-4 and TRBJ2-7, with D perhaps matching TRBD1 or TRBD2 (5 bases each). V lost 3 bases, J lost 2 bases, and 14 bases lay in between. This CDR3 region has 15 residues.

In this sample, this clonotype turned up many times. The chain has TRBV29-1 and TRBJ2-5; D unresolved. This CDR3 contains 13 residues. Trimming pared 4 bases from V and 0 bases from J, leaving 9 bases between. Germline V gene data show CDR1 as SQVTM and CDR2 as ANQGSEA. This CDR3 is CSVAGRNQETQYF. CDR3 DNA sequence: TGCAGCGTTGCTGGGCGCAACCAAGAGACCCAGTACTTC.

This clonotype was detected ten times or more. The CDR3 sequence: CASSALYSNQPQHF. The CDR3 region has the DNA TGTGCCAGCAGTGCCCTTTATAGCAATCAGCCCCAGCATTTT. The chain employs TRBV2 and TRBJ1-5; D gene uncertain. The germline V gene encodes CDR1 SNHLY and CDR2 FYNNEI. V gave up 4 bases and J gave up 0 bases, with 7 bases separating them. The CDR3 consists of 14 residues.

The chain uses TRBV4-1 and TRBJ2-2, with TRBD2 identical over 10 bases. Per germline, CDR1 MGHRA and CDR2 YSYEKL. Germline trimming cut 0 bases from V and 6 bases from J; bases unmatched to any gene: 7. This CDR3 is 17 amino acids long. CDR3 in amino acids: CASSQDGSGGAPGELFF. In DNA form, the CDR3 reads TGCGCCAGCAGCCAAGATGGGAGCGGGGGGGCCCCCGGGGAGCTGTTTTTT.

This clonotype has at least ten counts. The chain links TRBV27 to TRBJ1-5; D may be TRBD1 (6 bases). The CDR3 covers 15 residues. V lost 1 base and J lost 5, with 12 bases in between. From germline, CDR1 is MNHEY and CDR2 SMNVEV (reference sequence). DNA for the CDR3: TGTGCCAGCAGTTTATTGGGACATTTTGATCAGCCCCAGCATTTT. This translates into CASSLLGHFDQPQHF.

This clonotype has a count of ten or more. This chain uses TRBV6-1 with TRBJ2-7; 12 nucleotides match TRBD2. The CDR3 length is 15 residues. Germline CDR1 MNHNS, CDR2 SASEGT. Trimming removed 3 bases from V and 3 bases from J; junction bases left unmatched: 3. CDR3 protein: CASSDPSGGDYEQYF. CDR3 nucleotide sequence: TGTGCCAGCAGTGATCCTAGCGGGGGGGACTACGAGCAGTACTTC.

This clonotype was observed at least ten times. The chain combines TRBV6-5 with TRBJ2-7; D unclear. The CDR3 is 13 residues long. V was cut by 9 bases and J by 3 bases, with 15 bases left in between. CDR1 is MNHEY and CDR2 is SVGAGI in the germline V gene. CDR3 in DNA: TGTGCCAGTGGCTCCTGGACCGGCTACGAGCAGTACTTC. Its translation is CASGSWTGYEQYF.

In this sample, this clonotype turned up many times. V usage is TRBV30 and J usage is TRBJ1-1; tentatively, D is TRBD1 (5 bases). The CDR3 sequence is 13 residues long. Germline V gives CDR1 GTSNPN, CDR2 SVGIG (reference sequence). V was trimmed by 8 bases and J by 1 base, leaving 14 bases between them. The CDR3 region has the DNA TGTGCCAGCCCAGGGCAGGCGAACACTGAAGCTTTCTTT. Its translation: CASPGQANTEAFF.

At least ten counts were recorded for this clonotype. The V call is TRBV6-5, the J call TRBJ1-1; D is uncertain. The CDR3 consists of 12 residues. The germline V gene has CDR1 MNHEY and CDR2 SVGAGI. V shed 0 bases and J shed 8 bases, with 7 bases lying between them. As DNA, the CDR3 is TGTGCCAGCAGTTACTCGTACGGAGAAGCTTTCTTT. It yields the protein CASSYSYGEAFF.

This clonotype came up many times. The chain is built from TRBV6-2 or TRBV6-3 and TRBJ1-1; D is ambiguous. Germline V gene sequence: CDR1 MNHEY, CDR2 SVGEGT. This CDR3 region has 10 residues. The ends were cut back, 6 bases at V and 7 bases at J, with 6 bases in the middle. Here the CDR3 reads CASRDGEAFF. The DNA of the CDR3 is TGTGCCAGCAGAGACGGTGAAGCTTTCTTT.

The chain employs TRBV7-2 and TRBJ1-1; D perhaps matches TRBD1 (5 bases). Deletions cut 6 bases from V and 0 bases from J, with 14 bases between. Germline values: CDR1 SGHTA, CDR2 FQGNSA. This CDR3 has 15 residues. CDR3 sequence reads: CASSRDGNMNTEAFF. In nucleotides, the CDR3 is TGTGCCAGCAGTAGGGACGGGAACATGAACACTGAAGCTTTCTTT.

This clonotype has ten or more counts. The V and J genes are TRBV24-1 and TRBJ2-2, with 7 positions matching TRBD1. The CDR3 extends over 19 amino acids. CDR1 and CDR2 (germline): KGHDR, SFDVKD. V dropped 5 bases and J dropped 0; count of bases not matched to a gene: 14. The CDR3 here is CATSARRTGWVPNTGELFF. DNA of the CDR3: TGTGCCACCAGTGCCAGAAGGACAGGTTGGGTCCCGAACACCGGGGAGCTGTTTTTT.

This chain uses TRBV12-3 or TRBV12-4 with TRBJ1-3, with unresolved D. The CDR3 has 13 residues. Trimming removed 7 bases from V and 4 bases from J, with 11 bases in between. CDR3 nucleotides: TGTGCCAGCATGAACTACCCAGGAAACACCATATATTTT. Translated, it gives CASMNYPGNTIYF.

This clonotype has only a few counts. The DNA of the CDR3 is TGTGCCAGCAAAGAGACCGGGGAGCTGTTTTTT. It yields the protein CASKETGELFF. J is TRBJ2-2 and V is TRBV12-3 or TRBV12-4; no clear D. This CDR3 contains 11 residues. V dropped 7 bases and J dropped 5 bases, with 5 bases sitting between them.

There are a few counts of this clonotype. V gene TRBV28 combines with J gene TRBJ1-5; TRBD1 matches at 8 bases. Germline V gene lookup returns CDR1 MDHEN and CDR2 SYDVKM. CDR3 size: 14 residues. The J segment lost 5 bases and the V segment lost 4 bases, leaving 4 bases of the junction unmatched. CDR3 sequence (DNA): TGTGCCAGCAGTTGGGGACAGGTGGATCAGCCCCAGCATTTT. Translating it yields CASSWGQVDQPQHF.

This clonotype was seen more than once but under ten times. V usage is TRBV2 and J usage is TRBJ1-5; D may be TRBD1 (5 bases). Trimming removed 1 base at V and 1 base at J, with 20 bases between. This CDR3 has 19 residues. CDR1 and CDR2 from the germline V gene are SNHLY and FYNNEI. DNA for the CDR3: TGTGCCAGCAGTGAAGATCCTAGGGGCGTTAGTTCGAGCAATCAGCCCCAGCATTTT. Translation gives CASSEDPRGVSSSNQPQHF.

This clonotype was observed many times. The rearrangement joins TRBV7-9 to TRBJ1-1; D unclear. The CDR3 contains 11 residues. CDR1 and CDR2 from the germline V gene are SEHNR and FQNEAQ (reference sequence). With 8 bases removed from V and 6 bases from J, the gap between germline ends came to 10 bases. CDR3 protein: CASDTAAEAFF. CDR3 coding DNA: TGTGCCAGCGATACGGCGGCTGAAGCTTTCTTT.

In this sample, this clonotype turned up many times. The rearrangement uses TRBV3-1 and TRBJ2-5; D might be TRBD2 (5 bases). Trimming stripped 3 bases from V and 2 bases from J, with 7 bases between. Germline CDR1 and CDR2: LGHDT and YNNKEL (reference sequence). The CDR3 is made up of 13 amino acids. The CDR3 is CASSQRVQETQYF. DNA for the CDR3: TGTGCCAGCAGCCAGAGGGTTCAAGAGACCCAGTACTTC.

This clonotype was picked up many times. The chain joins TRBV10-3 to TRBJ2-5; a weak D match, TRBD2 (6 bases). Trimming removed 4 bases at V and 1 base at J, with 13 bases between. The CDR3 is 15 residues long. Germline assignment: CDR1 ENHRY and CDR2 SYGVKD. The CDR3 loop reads CAISVGGAVQETQYF. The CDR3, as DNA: TGTGCCATCAGTGTTGGAGGGGCCGTCCAAGAGACCCAGTACTTC.

The CDR3 nucleotides read TGTGCCAGCAGCTCAAATTCCCTGGGCACTGAAGCTTTCTTT. Translating it yields CASSSNSLGTEAFF. The J gene is TRBJ1-1, the V gene TRBV7-6; D gene uncertain. Per the germline V gene, CDR1 is SGHVS and CDR2 is FNYEAQ. The CDR3 totals 14 residues. V lost 4 bases, J lost 4 bases, and 13 bases lay in between.

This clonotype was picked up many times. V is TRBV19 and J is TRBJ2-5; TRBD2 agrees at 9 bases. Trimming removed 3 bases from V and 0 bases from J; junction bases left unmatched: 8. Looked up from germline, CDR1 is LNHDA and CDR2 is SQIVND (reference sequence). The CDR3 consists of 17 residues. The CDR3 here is CASSIQSSGAYQETQYF. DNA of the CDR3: TGTGCCAGTAGTATCCAATCTAGCGGGGCGTACCAAGAGACCCAGTACTTC.

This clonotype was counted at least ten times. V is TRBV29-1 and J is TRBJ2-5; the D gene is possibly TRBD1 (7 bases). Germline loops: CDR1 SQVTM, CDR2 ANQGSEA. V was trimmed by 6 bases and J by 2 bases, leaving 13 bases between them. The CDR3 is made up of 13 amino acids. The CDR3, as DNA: TGCAGCGTCACCTCAGGGGGGCAAGAGACCCAGTACTTC. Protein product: CSVTSGGQETQYF.

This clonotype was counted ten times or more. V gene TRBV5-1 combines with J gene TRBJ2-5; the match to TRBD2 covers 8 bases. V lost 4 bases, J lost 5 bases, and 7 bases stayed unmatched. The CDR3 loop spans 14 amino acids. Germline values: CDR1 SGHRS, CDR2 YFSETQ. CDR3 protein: CASSTGGADETQYF. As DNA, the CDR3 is TGCGCCAGCAGCACGGGGGGGGCCGACGAGACCCAGTACTTC.